This T cell receptor beta chain was retrieved from a study of blood T cell repertoires in COVID-19. Per the study methods: Cell counts per sample came from amplifying reference gene primers. Some clones are missing from TCRdb's copy, which holds only in-frame ones; the method was immunoSEQ multiplex PCR. V, J and clone size reflect that table, while D and trimming were determined from the DNA. This table holds some 250,000 clones, 81% found once. The source is a woman of 80 years or more with COVID-19, enrolled during active disease. The sample consisted of peripheral blood.

The CDR3 is CASRINRDREFYGYTF. The DNA for the CDR3 is TGTGCCAGTAGGATTAACCGGGACAGGGAATTCTATGGCTACACCTTC. The rearrangement uses TRBV19 and TRBJ1-2, with 9 bases fitting TRBD1. The CDR3 has 16 amino acids. Germline CDR1 reads LNHDA; CDR2 reads SQIVND (reference sequence). V lost 6 bases, J lost 4 bases, and 12 bases stayed unmatched.